Shown below are 15 T cell receptor beta chains from a single sample sequenced in a study of post-analysis software for immune sequencing data. Study-wide findings and caveats: Compared with controls, patients had more of five or six TRBV segments, including TRBV5-6, TRBV5-1 and TRBV20-1.

The TCR beta cDNA libraries contained unique molecular identifiers. In TCRdb, the PCR reads were re-called with MiXCR into one record per CDR3 protein. Of fewer than 850,000 distinct CDR3 sequences in the sample, just under 30% were seen once. These receptors lack a known antigen. The sequenced sample was blood. All receptors derive from a girl under 18 with multiple sclerosis.

This clonotype was seen a handful of times. V gene TRBV6-1 combines with J gene TRBJ2-1; D ambiguous. CDR1 MNHNS and CDR2 SASEGT come from the germline V gene. The CDR3 covers 14 residues. Between the trimmed V and J ends, which lost 0 bases and 10 bases, there was a span of 13 bases. The CDR3 is CASSEAPSTGEQFF. The DNA for the CDR3 is TGTGCCAGCAGTGAAGCCCCCTCCACTGGCGAGCAGTTCTTC.

This sequence joins TRBV12-3 or TRBV12-4 and TRBJ2-3; maybe TRBD2 (6 bases). The CDR3 covers 17 residues. V dropped 3 bases and J dropped 6 bases, with 22 bases sitting between them. Here the CDR3 DNA reads TGTGCCAGCAGTTTCCCCGGGGGAATCCGCGCACAGGATACGCAGTATTTT. This sequence encodes CASSFPGGIRAQDTQYF.

This clonotype was observed a handful of times. The chain combines TRBV24-1 with TRBJ1-1; D might be TRBD1 (6 bases). The V end was cut by 7 bases, the J end by 3 bases, with 14 bases between. CDR3 length: 14 amino acids. Germline loops: CDR1 KGHDR, CDR2 SFDVKD. CDR3 in DNA: TGTGCCACCAGGGGGACGGGGGCGCACACTGAAGCTTTCTTT. It codes for CATRGTGAHTEAFF.

This clonotype was counted between two and nine times. The rearrangement joins TRBV2 to TRBJ1-2; D may be TRBD1 (6 bases). Germline V lookup: CDR1 SNHLY, CDR2 FYNNEI. Trimming removed 1 base at V and 8 bases at J, with 11 bases between. There are 13 residues in the CDR3. This chain's CDR3 is CASSEEGGYGYTF. The CDR3 DNA follows: TGTGCCAGCAGTGAAGAAGGGGGATACGGCTACACCTTC.

This clonotype occurred once. The gene calls are TRBV7-6 and TRBJ2-5; possibly TRBD1 for D (6 bases). The V gene lost 1 base and the J gene lost 2 bases, with 11 bases spanning the gap. The CDR3 totals 15 residues. Germline V gives CDR1 SGHVS, CDR2 FNYEAQ. CDR3: CASSLGGTIQETQYF. As DNA, the CDR3 is TGTGCCAGCAGCTTAGGGGGGACAATTCAAGAGACCCAGTACTTC.

The V call is TRBV20-1, the J call TRBJ2-7; the match to TRBD2 covers 10 bases. The CDR3 is 15 amino acids. V trimming: 6 bases; J trimming: 7 bases; junction bases outside the gene matches: 15. CDR1 is DFQATT and CDR2 is SNEGSKA in the germline V gene (reference sequence). CDR3 sequence (DNA): TGCAGTGCAATCCCCGGGACTAGCGCCTTGGGGGAGCAGTACTTC. As protein: CSAIPGTSALGEQYF.

This clonotype occurred a few times. The chain combines TRBV6-5 with TRBJ1-4, with D tentatively TRBD1 (6 bases). Germline assignment: CDR1 MNHEY and CDR2 SVGAGI. This CDR3 is built from 14 residues. Trimming took 6 bases from V and 5 from J, leaving 13 bases between them. The CDR3 DNA follows: TGTGCCAGCAGGCCGGAGGGGGAGAATGAAAAACTGTTTTTT. Residues: CASRPEGENEKLFF.

V and J are TRBV20-1 and TRBJ2-4; perhaps TRBD1 as D (5 bases). CDR1 DFQATT and CDR2 SNEGSKA come from the germline V gene (reference sequence). Trimming took off 6 bases at V and 8 bases at J, with 17 bases between the two ends. This CDR3 has 13 amino acids. CDR3 region: CSANHRSWDIQYF. The CDR3 nucleotides are TGCAGTGCAAACCACAGGAGCTGGGACATTCAGTACTTC.

V usage is TRBV20-1 and J usage is TRBJ2-7; D possibly corresponds to TRBD2 (7 bases). V dropped 4 bases and J dropped 4 bases, with 17 bases sitting between them. The CDR3 is 14 amino acids. Germline values: CDR1 DFQATT, CDR2 SNEGSKA (reference sequence). The CDR3 sequence is CSATMGGLGYEQYF. The DNA of the CDR3 is TGCAGTGCTACTATGGGGGGGCTCGGTTACGAGCAGTACTTC.

This clonotype was detected a few times. The chain combines TRBV5-1 with TRBJ1-2; 11 bases agree with TRBD1. CDR1 SGHRS and CDR2 YFSETQ come from the germline V gene. The junction had 7 bases not matched to a gene; V was cut back by 4 bases and J by 8 bases. This CDR3 comprises 14 residues. The CDR3 sequence is CASSEDRGLRGYTF. The CDR3 DNA reads TGCGCCAGCAGCGAGGACAGGGGGCTCAGGGGCTACACCTTC.

This clonotype came up a few times. The J gene is TRBJ2-1, the V gene TRBV9; the D is unclear. From germline, CDR1 is SGDLS and CDR2 YYNGEE. The CDR3 totals 14 residues. Deletions cut 6 bases from V and 7 bases from J, with 17 bases between. The CDR3: CASNGGTTVNEQFF. DNA for the CDR3: TGTGCCAGCAACGGCGGAACGACGGTGAATGAGCAGTTCTTC.

The chain carries TRBV20-1 and TRBJ2-3; 10 bases match TRBD1. V dropped 5 bases and J dropped 6; count of bases not matched to a gene: 8. The CDR3 loop spans 14 amino acids. Germline CDR1 and CDR2: DFQATT and SNEGSKA (reference sequence). The CDR3 reads CSAEDRGSRDTQYF. CDR3 nucleotides: TGCAGTGCTGAGGACAGGGGGAGTAGGGATACGCAGTATTTT.

This clonotype was seen more than once but under ten times. The chain couples TRBV2 to TRBJ2-5, with D possibly being TRBD1 or TRBD2 (5 bases each). V lost 6 bases, J lost 0 bases, and 11 bases lay in between. Germline V gene lookup returns CDR1 SNHLY and CDR2 FYNNEI. The CDR3 loop spans 14 amino acids. The CDR3 DNA is TGTGCCAGCAGCGCCGGGACCCACCAAGAGACCCAGTACTTC. Its protein product is CASSAGTHQETQYF.

J is TRBJ1-5 and V is TRBV29-1; D is uncertain. CDR3 size: 12 residues. V was trimmed by 4 bases and J by 3 bases, leaving 7 bases between them. Per the germline V gene, CDR1 is SQVTM and CDR2 is ANQGSEA. The CDR3 loop reads CSVGQFNQPQHF. In nucleotides, the CDR3 is TGCAGCGTTGGGCAGTTCAATCAGCCCCAGCATTTT.

This clonotype showed up many times. The chain combines TRBV20-1 with TRBJ1-2; 7 bases align to TRBD1. This CDR3 region has 13 residues. The germline V gene encodes CDR1 DFQATT and CDR2 SNEGSKA (reference sequence). J lost 8 bases, V lost 0 bases, and 6 bases had no gene match. CDR3 loop: CSARDQQGKGYTF. CDR3 in DNA: TGCAGTGCTAGAGACCAACAGGGGAAGGGCTACACCTTC.